The sequence of this T cell receptor beta chain was determined in a study of T cell responses to AZD1222 COVID-19 vaccine. Study results and caveats: Most donors were white British and more were female, and clonal diversity was possibly underestimated. Unmutated variant regions are reportedly the target of nearly half of TCRs that are spike-specific.

This clone was found a few times. The target antigen is unknown. Method: immunoSEQ multiplex PCR; TCRdb's copy keeps in-frame clones and lacks some. The table includes over 40,000 clones, 83% detected once. V was shortened by 4 bases and J by 1 base, with 11 bases between the two germline ends. The CDR3 extends over 15 amino acids. The germline V gene encodes CDR1 SGHRS and CDR2 YFSETQ. Specimen: peripheral blood, collected on day 0 of AZD1222 vaccination. The chain employs TRBV5-1 and TRBJ2-2; D is unclear. The origin of this receptor is an adult in good health. The CDR3 DNA reads TGCGCCAGCAGCCCTACATCAGTGAACACCGGGGAGCTGTTTTTT. Translated, it gives CASSPTSVNTGELFF. The full variable domain, in which reference TRBV5-1 and TRBJ2-2 provide the parts outside the CDR3, is KAGVTQTPRYLIKTRGQQVTLSCSPISGHRSVSWYQQTPGQGLQFLFEYFSETQRNKGNFPGRFSGRQFSNSRSEMNVSTLELGDSALYLCASSPTSVNTGELFFGEGSRLTVL.